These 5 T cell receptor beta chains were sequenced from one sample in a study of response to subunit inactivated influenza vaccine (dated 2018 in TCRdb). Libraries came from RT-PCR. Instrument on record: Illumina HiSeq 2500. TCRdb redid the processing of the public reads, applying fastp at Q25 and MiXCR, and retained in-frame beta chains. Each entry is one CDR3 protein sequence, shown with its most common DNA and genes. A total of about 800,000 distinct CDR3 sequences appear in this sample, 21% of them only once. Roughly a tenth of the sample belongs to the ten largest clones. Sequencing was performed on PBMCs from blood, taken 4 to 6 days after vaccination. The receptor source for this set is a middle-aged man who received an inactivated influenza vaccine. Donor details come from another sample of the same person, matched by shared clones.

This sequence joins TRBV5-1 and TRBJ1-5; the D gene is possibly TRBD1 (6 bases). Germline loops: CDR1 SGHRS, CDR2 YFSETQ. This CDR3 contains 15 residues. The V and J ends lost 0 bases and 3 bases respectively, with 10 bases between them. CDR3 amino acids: CASSLAGADNQPQHF. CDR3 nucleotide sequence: TGCGCCAGCAGCTTGGCAGGGGCCGACAATCAGCCCCAGCATTTT.

DNA of the CDR3: TGTGCCAGCCGTGGGACAGGGATCAATCAGCCCCAGCATTTT. Translating it yields CASRGTGINQPQHF. The chain is built from TRBV25-1 and TRBJ1-5; 9 bases fit TRBD1. This CDR3 has 14 amino acids. J lost 3 bases, V lost 8 bases, and 5 bases had no gene match. Per the germline V gene, CDR1 is MGHDK and CDR2 is SYGVNS. Together with reference TRBV25-1 and TRBJ1-5, the CDR3 gives the full variable domain: EADIYQTPRYLVIGTGKKITLECSQTMGHDKMYWYQQDPGMELHLIHYSYGVNSTEKGDLSSESTVSRIRTEHFPLTLESARPSHTSQYLCASRGTGINQPQHFGDGTRLSIL.

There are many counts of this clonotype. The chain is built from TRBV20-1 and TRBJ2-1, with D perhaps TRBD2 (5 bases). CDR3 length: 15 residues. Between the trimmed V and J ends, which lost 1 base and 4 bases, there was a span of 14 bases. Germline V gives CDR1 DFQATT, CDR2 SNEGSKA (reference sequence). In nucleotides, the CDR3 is TGCAGTGCTAGAGGGTGGGGAGAGAGTTACAATGAGCAGTTCTTC. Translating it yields CSARGWGESYNEQFF.

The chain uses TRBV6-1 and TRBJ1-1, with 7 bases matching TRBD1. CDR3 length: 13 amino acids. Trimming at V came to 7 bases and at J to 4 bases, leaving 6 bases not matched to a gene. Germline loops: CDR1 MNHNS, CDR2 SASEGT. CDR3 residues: CASTREGATEAFF. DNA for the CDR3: TGTGCCAGCACCCGTGAGGGGGCCACTGAAGCTTTCTTT.

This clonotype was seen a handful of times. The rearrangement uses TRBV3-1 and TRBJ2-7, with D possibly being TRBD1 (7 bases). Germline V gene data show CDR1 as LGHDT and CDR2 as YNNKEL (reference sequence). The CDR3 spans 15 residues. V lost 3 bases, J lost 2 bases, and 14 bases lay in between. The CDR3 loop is CASSHGRTGAYEQYF. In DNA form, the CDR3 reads TGTGCCAGCAGCCATGGGAGGACAGGTGCCTACGAGCAGTACTTC.